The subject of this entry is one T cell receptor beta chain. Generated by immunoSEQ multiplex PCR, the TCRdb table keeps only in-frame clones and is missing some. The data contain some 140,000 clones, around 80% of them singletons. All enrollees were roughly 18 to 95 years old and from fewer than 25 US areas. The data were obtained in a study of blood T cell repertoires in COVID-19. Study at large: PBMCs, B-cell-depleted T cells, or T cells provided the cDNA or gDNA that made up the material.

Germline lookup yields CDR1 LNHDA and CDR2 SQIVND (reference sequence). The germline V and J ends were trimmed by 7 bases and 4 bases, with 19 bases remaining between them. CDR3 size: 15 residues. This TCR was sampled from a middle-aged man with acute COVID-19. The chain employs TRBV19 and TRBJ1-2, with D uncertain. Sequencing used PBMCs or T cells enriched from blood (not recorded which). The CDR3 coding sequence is TGTGCCAGTACTCACCGACGAGGCCAACTCTATGGCTACACCTTC. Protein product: CASTHRRGQLYGYTF.